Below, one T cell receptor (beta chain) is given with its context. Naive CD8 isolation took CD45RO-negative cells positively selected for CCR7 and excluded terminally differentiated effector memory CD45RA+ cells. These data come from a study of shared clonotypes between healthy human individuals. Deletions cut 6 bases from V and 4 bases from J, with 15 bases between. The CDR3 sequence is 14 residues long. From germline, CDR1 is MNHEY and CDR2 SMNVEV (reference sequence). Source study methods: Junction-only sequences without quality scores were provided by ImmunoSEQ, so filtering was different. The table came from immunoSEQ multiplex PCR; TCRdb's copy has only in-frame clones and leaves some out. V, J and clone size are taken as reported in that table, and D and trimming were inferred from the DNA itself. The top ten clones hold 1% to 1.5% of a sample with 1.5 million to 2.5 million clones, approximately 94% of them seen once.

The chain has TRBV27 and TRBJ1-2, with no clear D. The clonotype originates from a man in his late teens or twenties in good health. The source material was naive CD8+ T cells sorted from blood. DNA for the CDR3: TGTGCCAGCAGACCAACGTGGGAAGTCTATGGCTACACCTTC. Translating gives CASRPTWEVYGYTF.